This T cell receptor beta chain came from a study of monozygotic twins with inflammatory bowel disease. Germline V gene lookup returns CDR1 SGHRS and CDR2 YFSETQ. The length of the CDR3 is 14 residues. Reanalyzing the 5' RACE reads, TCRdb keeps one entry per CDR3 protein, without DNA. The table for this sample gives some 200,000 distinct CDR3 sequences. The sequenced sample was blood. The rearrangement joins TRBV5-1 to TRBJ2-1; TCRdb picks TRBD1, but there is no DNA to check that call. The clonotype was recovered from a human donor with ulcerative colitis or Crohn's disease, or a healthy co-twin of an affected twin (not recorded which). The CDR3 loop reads CASSPIAPLNEQFF.